What follows describes a single T cell receptor (beta chain). The sample is drawn from a study of cytomegalovirus exposure and HLA in healthy donors. Germline CDR1 is MNHEY and CDR2 is SVGAGI. The CDR3 totals 12 residues. The V and J ends lost 4 bases and 7 bases respectively, with 11 bases between them. PCR primers comprised 60 Vbeta and 13 Jbeta primers. Profiled with immunoSEQ multiplex PCR; TCRdb holds only in-frame clones, not every one. Here the sample table reports approximately 140,000 clones. Source material: PBMCs. The rearrangement joins TRBV6-5 to TRBJ2-7; no clear D. The receptor's source is a man aged 40-55 years in good health and CMV-seronegative. Here the CDR3 reads CASSSLRWEQYF. The DNA of the CDR3 is TGTGCCAGCAGTTCCCTTAGATGGGAGCAGTACTTC.